The 13 T cell receptor beta chains in this list originate from one sample, sequenced in a study of neurological immune-mediated disorders. TCRdb redid the calling of the 5' RACE reads with MiXCR, one entry per CDR3 protein. This repertoire shows around 97,000 distinct CDR3 sequences, about a tenth found once; its top ten account for approximately 3.1%. The time point: longitudinal time-point 3. Material for sequencing was PBMCs. These receptors all stem from a female donor with HTLV-1-associated myelopathy (HAM/TSP).

This clonotype was detected ten times or more. V and J are TRBV20-1 and TRBJ2-7, with 7 bases fitting TRBD2. The ends lost 5 bases at V and 7 bases at J; junction bases unmatched: 17. Germline CDR1 is DFQATT and CDR2 is SNEGSKA (reference sequence). This CDR3 is built from 15 residues. CDR3 bases: TGCAGTGCTGCCCAACTAGGGGAGGGTGCGCGGGAGCAGTACTTC. Protein product: CSAAQLGEGAREQYF.

About this clonotype itself: This clone may be a read error of a much larger clone one base away. The rearrangement joins TRBV5-1 to TRBJ1-1, with 7 bases matching TRBD1. The CDR3 is 15 residues long. V gave up 2 bases and J gave up 2 bases; unmatched junction bases: 6. CDR1 is SGHRS, CDR2 YFSETQ, per germline. The DNA for the CDR3 is TGCGCCAGCAGCTTACCTAGGGGGCTCAACACTGAAGCTTTCTTT. Its translation: CASSLPRGLNTEAFF.

This clonotype was detected many times. The chain combines TRBV28 with TRBJ2-7, with D uncertain. V was cut by 5 bases and J by 0 bases, with 14 bases left in between. The CDR3 covers 15 residues. Germline lookup yields CDR1 MDHEN and CDR2 SYDVKM. As DNA, the CDR3 is TGTGCCAGCAGTCCGCCCTCGGTGAACTCCTACGAGCAGTACTTC. Protein sequence: CASSPPSVNSYEQYF.

This clonotype was seen ten or more times. The chain employs TRBV12-3 or TRBV12-4 and TRBJ2-1, with TRBD1 identical over 10 bases. The CDR3 has 14 amino acids. V shed 8 bases and J 3 bases; nucleotides not matched to a gene: 4. This CDR3 reads CASGTGDYYNEQFF. DNA of the CDR3: TGTGCCAGCGGGACAGGGGACTACTACAATGAGCAGTTCTTC.

This clonotype came up many times. The chain recombines TRBV10-3 with TRBJ2-4; weak D call: TRBD1 (5 bases). Germline CDR1 reads ENHRY; CDR2 reads SYGVKD. V lost 3 bases, J lost 6 bases, and 12 bases lay in between. CDR3 length equals 14 residues. The CDR3 sequence: CAISDRAAGNIQYF. The CDR3 DNA reads as TGTGCCATCAGTGACAGGGCCGCCGGAAACATTCAGTACTTC.

This clonotype was counted at least ten times. The chain links TRBV20-1 to TRBJ2-1; 11 bases are shared with TRBD2. Losses at the gene ends were 3 bases for V and 3 bases for J; bases not matched to a gene: 7. This CDR3 region has 16 residues. Germline CDR1 DFQATT, CDR2 SNEGSKA (reference sequence). This CDR3 is CSASFSGGVDYNEQFF. The CDR3 bases are TGCAGTGCTAGTTTTAGCGGGGGGGTAGACTACAATGAGCAGTTCTTC.

In this sample, this clonotype turned up many times. This chain connects TRBV12-3 or TRBV12-4 to TRBJ1-3, with D possibly TRBD1 on 5 matching bases. The CDR3 runs to 14 residues. V was cut by 6 bases and J by 0 bases, with 9 bases left in between. Here the CDR3 DNA reads TGTGCCAGCAGGGGGGTCTTCTCTGGAAACACCATATATTTT. It encodes CASRGVFSGNTIYF.

This clonotype came up many times. CDR3 in amino acids: CASSTQGATYNEQFF. CDR3 in DNA: TGTGCCAGCAGTACCCAGGGGGCGACCTACAATGAGCAGTTCTTC. J is TRBJ2-1 and V is TRBV6-5; 8 nucleotides line up with TRBD1. Germline CDR1 is MNHEY and CDR2 is SVGAGI. After removal of 5 bases from V and 2 bases from J, the junction contained 5 bases not matched to a gene. The CDR3 loop spans 15 amino acids.

This clonotype has a handful of counts. The V gene is TRBV20-1, the J gene TRBJ2-7; unclear D gene. The CDR3 extends over 14 amino acids. In germline, CDR1 is DFQATT, CDR2 SNEGSKA (reference sequence). Trimming left V 1 base short and J 2 bases short, with 12 bases between. In DNA, the CDR3 is TGCAGTGCTAGAGGGGTTACTGGTACCTACGAGCAGTACTTC. Encoded protein: CSARGVTGTYEQYF.

The table lists this clonotype with a few counts. The V call is TRBV9, the J call TRBJ1-4; TRBD1 might be the D (5 bases). The CDR3 contains 12 residues. Germline CDR1 reads SGDLS; CDR2 reads YYNGEE. Trimming took off 6 bases at V and 8 bases at J, with 11 bases between the two ends. In DNA form, the CDR3 reads TGTGCCAGCACCAGGGCGGGAGAAAAACTGTTTTTT. Its protein product is CASTRAGEKLFF.

The table lists this clonotype with many counts. The chain carries TRBV2 and TRBJ2-7; no firm D call. The CDR3 is 15 amino acids. Trimming removed 0 bases from V and 0 bases from J, with 9 bases in between. CDR1 is SNHLY, CDR2 FYNNEI, per germline. Here the CDR3 reads CASSEAASSSYEQYF. DNA for the CDR3: TGTGCCAGCAGTGAAGCAGCGTCGAGCTCCTACGAGCAGTACTTC.

This clonotype has at least ten counts. This chain connects TRBV7-9 to TRBJ2-7; either TRBD1 or TRBD2 may fit D (6 bases each). The germline CDR1 and CDR2 sequences are SEHNR and FQNEAQ (reference sequence). This CDR3 spans 15 amino acids. V dropped 5 bases and J dropped 2 bases, with 16 bases sitting between them. The DNA for the CDR3 is TGTGCCAGCAGCCCGGCGGGGACACCCACCTACGAGCAGTACTTC. Protein sequence: CASSPAGTPTYEQYF.

The sample holds many counts of this clonotype. The V gene is TRBV5-1, the J gene TRBJ2-1, with D possibly TRBD2 on 6 matching bases. The V end was cut by 0 bases, the J end by 0 bases, with 10 bases between. The germline V gene has CDR1 SGHRS and CDR2 YFSETQ. This CDR3 has 16 amino acids. CDR3 sequence (DNA): TGCGCCAGCAGCTTGGCGCGCGGGGTCTCCTACAATGAGCAGTTCTTC. Its protein product is CASSLARGVSYNEQFF.